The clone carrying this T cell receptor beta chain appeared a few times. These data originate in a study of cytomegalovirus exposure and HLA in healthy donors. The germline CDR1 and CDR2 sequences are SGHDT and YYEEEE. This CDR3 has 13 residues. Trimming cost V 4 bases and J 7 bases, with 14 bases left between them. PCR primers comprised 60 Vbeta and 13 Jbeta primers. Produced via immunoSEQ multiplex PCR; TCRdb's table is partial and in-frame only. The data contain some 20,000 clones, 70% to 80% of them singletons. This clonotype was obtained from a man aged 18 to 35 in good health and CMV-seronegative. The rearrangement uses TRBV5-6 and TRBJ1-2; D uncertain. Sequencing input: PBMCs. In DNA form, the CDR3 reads TGTGCCAGCAGCCCCGGACGGAGCGGTGGCTACACCTTC. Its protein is CASSPGRSGGYTF.